Presented here are 18 T cell receptor beta chains from one specimen sequenced in a study of CD8+ T cells in alopecia areata. Following RNA extraction, reverse transcription yielded cDNA that acted as the sequencing template. Assay: immunoSEQ multiplex PCR; the TCRdb copy retains only in-frame clones and omits some. The table shows 100,000 to 150,000 clones, with 40% to 55% occurring only once. Sequenced: NKG2D-low CD8+ T cells sorted from blood. These TCRs come from a human donor with alopecia areata.

This chain uses TRBV27 with TRBJ2-1, with a possible D match to TRBD1 (5 bases). The germline V and J ends were trimmed by 7 bases and 5 bases, with 21 bases remaining between them. This CDR3 contains 16 residues. Germline loops: CDR1 MNHEY, CDR2 SMNVEV (reference sequence). This CDR3 is CASNHLFRGSDNEQFF. Here the CDR3 DNA reads TGTGCCAGCAATCACCTCTTTAGGGGTTCTGACAATGAGCAGTTCTTC.

V usage is TRBV27 and J usage is TRBJ1-6; 8 nucleotides match TRBD1. The CDR3 runs 14 residues. CDR1 is MNHEY and CDR2 is SMNVEV in the germline V gene (reference sequence). Trimming cost V 2 bases and J 7 bases; bases outside gene matches: 1. CDR3: CASSLQGANSPLHF. The CDR3 nucleotides are TGTGCCAGCAGTTTACAGGGGGCGAATTCACCCCTCCACTTT.

This clone was recorded a few times. This chain links TRBV10-2 with TRBJ1-1; D is ambiguous. Trimming cost V 2 bases and J 1 base, with 5 bases left between them. The CDR3 has 13 residues. Germline CDR1 reads WSHSY; CDR2 reads SAAADI. The CDR3 region is CASSERENTEAFF. CDR3 in DNA: TGCGCCAGCAGTGAGCGGGAGAACACTGAAGCTTTCTTT.

The chain links TRBV2 to TRBJ2-2; 10 bases line up with TRBD2. This CDR3 spans 14 amino acids. Trimming removed 8 bases from V and 7 bases from J; junction bases left unmatched: 7. The germline CDR1 and CDR2 sequences are SNHLY and FYNNEI. The chain's CDR3 is CASGLAGADGELFF. CDR3 sequence (DNA): TGTGCCAGCGGGCTAGCGGGAGCGGACGGGGAGCTGTTTTTT.

The V gene is TRBV2, the J gene TRBJ2-7; no firm D call. The CDR3 has 12 residues. The V and J ends lost 5 bases and 4 bases respectively, with 9 bases between them. CDR1 and CDR2 from the germline V gene are SNHLY and FYNNEI. The chain's CDR3 is CASSSTAYEQYF. CDR3 DNA: TGTGCCAGCAGTTCGACTGCATACGAGCAGTACTTC. The full variable domain, rest sourced from reference TRBV2 and TRBJ2-7, is EPEVTQTPSHQVTQMGQEVILRCVPISNHLYFYWYRQILGQKVEFLVSFYNNEISEKSEIFDDQFSVERPDGSNFTLKIRSTKLEDSAMYFCASSSTAYEQYFGPGTRLTVT.

The chain uses TRBV11-2 and TRBJ2-2; a possible D gene is TRBD2 (6 bases). The germline gives CDR1 SGHAT, CDR2 FQNNGV. V was shortened by 5 bases and J by 4 bases, with 8 bases between the two germline ends. The CDR3 has 13 residues. The chain's CDR3 is CASSRDSTGELFF. Written as DNA, the CDR3 is TGTGCCAGCAGCCGGGACTCCACCGGGGAGCTGTTTTTT.

This clone was recorded a few times. V usage is TRBV29-1 and J usage is TRBJ2-2; D is ambiguous. The V end was cut by 5 bases, the J end by 6 bases, with 4 bases between. The CDR3 contains 10 residues. Per germline, CDR1 SQVTM and CDR2 ANQGSEA. In DNA, the CDR3 is TGCAGCGTTATAGCCGGGGAGCTGTTTTTT. It translates to CSVIAGELFF.

V usage is TRBV5-6 and J usage is TRBJ2-1; no reliable D call. Between the trimmed V and J ends, which lost 0 bases and 9 bases, there was a span of 7 bases. The CDR3 sequence is 12 residues long. The germline gives CDR1 SGHDT, CDR2 YYEEEE. The CDR3 region has the DNA TGTGCCAGCAGCTTGGGCGACACTGAGCAGTTCTTC. Translating it yields CASSLGDTEQFF.

J is TRBJ2-7 and V is TRBV2, with D perhaps being TRBD1 or TRBD2 (5 bases each). This CDR3 has 10 amino acids. V was shortened by 8 bases and J by 7 bases, with 9 bases between the two germline ends. In germline, CDR1 is SNHLY, CDR2 FYNNEI. The CDR3 reads CASGGPEQYF. CDR3 coding DNA: TGTGCCAGCGGGGGACCTGAGCAGTACTTC.

In this sample, this clone turned up a few times. The chain has TRBV29-1 and TRBJ1-1; possible D gene TRBD1, 5 bases. CDR1 is SQVTM, CDR2 ANQGSEA, per germline. The CDR3 extends over 12 amino acids. Trimming removed 3 bases at V and 10 bases at J, with 15 bases between. CDR3 residues: CSVDFDPTGAFF. CDR3 DNA sequence: TGCAGCGTTGATTTTGACCCCACAGGAGCTTTCTTT.

This clone was found a few times. This chain links TRBV4-2 with TRBJ2-1; 11 nucleotides agree with TRBD2. The CDR3 contains 15 residues. The V segment lost 6 bases and the J segment 6 bases; nucleotides outside the gene matches: 7. Germline-derived CDR1 and CDR2 are LGHNA and YNFKEQ. The CDR3 bases are TGTGCCAGCAGTGACGGGACTAGCGGTACCAATGAGCAGTTCTTC. This sequence encodes CASSDGTSGTNEQFF.

The chain uses TRBV7-2 and TRBJ2-5, with a tentative D call TRBD2 (6 bases). The CDR3 spans 13 residues. The germline gives CDR1 SGHTA, CDR2 FQGNSA. Trimming cost V 6 bases and J 7 bases, with 15 bases left between them. The CDR3 loop is CASRTGTEGTQYF. CDR3 DNA sequence: TGTGCCAGCAGAACCGGGACGGAGGGGACCCAGTACTTC. The full variable domain, in which reference TRBV7-2 and TRBJ2-5 provide the parts outside the CDR3, is GAGVSQSPSNKVTEKGKDVELRCDPISGHTALYWYRQSLGQGLEFLIYFQGNSAPDKSGLPSDRFSAERTGGSVSTLTIQRTQQEDSAVYLCASRTGTEGTQYFGPGTRLLVL.

The chain joins TRBV6-5 to TRBJ2-1; 7 nucleotides align to TRBD2. The germline V gene has CDR1 MNHEY and CDR2 SVGAGI. The CDR3 totals 14 residues. V was clipped by 2 bases and J by 9 bases; unmatched bases: 7. CDR3 residues: CASSYGTGGFEQFF. CDR3 coding DNA: TGTGCCAGCAGTTACGGTACGGGGGGATTTGAGCAGTTCTTC.

The V call is TRBV2, the J call TRBJ2-6; 7 bases map to TRBD2. The CDR3 has 18 residues. Germline V gene lookup returns CDR1 SNHLY and CDR2 FYNNEI. After removal of 8 bases from V and 1 base from J, the junction contained 14 bases not matched to a gene. The chain's CDR3 is CASGEWTSPSSGANVLTF. CDR3 coding DNA: TGTGCCAGCGGCGAGTGGACTAGTCCCAGTTCTGGGGCCAACGTCCTGACTTTC.

This chain joins TRBV25-1 and TRBJ2-2, with D perhaps TRBD1 (6 bases). Trimming stripped 2 bases from V and 4 bases from J, with 8 bases between. The CDR3 sequence is 14 residues long. Germline V lookup: CDR1 MGHDK, CDR2 SYGVNS. Here the CDR3 reads CASSEGGGTGELFF. The CDR3 DNA follows: TGTGCCAGCAGTGAAGGGGGCGGCACCGGGGAGCTGTTTTTT.

V is TRBV29-1 and J is TRBJ1-4; perhaps TRBD1 as D (5 bases). The V end was cut by 4 bases, the J end by 7 bases, with 16 bases between. The CDR3 sequence is 14 residues long. Germline V gene lookup returns CDR1 SQVTM and CDR2 ANQGSEA. The CDR3 protein is CSVVWVQDAEKLFF. The DNA for the CDR3 is TGCAGCGTTGTATGGGTACAGGACGCTGAAAAACTGTTTTTT.

The CDR3 DNA is TGCAGCGATGACAGGGGGATTTGGGGTGGCTACACCTTC. As protein: CSDDRGIWGGYTF. The chain joins TRBV29-1 to TRBJ1-2, with 9 bases identical to TRBD1. Germline V gene sequence: CDR1 SQVTM, CDR2 ANQGSEA. The CDR3 length is 13 residues. Unmatched junction bases numbered 10, after V lost 7 bases and J lost 7 bases.

This clone came up a few times. The chain links TRBV28 to TRBJ2-6, with 7 bases fitting TRBD1. CDR3 length equals 16 residues. Per germline, CDR1 MDHEN and CDR2 SYDVKM. V trimming: 6 bases; J trimming: 0 bases; junction bases outside the gene matches: 5. The CDR3 sequence is CASSPGTVSGANVLTF. In DNA, the CDR3 is TGTGCCAGCAGCCCCGGGACAGTCTCTGGGGCCAACGTCCTGACTTTC.